The 27 T cell receptor beta chains presented below share a single source sample, sequenced in a study of neurological immune-mediated disorders. TCRdb ran MiXCR on the 5' RACE reads and lists one entry per CDR3 protein. The sample holds tens of thousands of distinct CDR3 sequences; roughly 15% are singletons and the top ten take roughly 15%. Sample: PBMCs. The receptor set was obtained from a female donor with HTLV-1-associated myelopathy (HAM/TSP).

This clonotype was counted at least ten times. At one end, the junction sequence differs from germline, possibly due to a read error. The genes are TRBV7-7 and TRBJ2-1; perhaps D is TRBD1 or TRBD2 (6 bases each). CDR1 and CDR2 from the germline V gene are SSHAT and FNYEAQ (reference sequence). CDR3 size: 14 residues. This chain's CDR3 is CASSPGGGYNEQFF. CDR3 nucleotides: TGTGCTAGCAGTCCAGGAGGGGGGTACAATGAGCAGTTCTTC.

This clonotype was seen repeatedly, ten times or more. V is TRBV20-1 and J is TRBJ2-7, with 8 bases fitting TRBD2. The CDR3 loop spans 15 amino acids. V lost 3 bases to trimming and J lost 0 bases; unmatched junction nucleotides: 7. CDR1 DFQATT and CDR2 SNEGSKA come from the germline V gene (reference sequence). CDR3 sequence (DNA): TGCAGTGCTAGGGTTTGGCGGGAGGCCTCCTACGAGCAGTACTTC. Translation gives CSARVWREASYEQYF.

This clonotype occurred many times. The chain carries TRBV4-1 and TRBJ2-5; weak D call: TRBD2 (7 bases). The V and J ends lost 3 bases and 1 base respectively, with 18 bases between them. The V gene's germline CDR1 is MGHRA and CDR2 YSYEKL. This CDR3 has 17 residues. CDR3 sequence reads: CASSHPGGRWAQETQYF. In DNA form, the CDR3 reads TGCGCCAGCAGCCATCCGGGGGGCCGGTGGGCCCAAGAGACCCAGTACTTC.

In this sample, this clonotype turned up many times. The chain links TRBV12-3 or TRBV12-4 to TRBJ2-1; 8 bases match TRBD2. V lost 10 bases, J lost 4 bases, and 6 bases stayed unmatched. The CDR3 loop spans 13 amino acids. The CDR3 DNA reads as TGTGCCACCGGGAGGGCCGCTTACAATGAGCAGTTCTTC. It is translated as CATGRAAYNEQFF.

This clonotype was found many times. The rearrangement joins TRBV5-1 to TRBJ2-1, with D maybe TRBD2 (5 bases). Trimming removed 0 bases at V and 1 base at J, with 8 bases between. This CDR3 comprises 15 residues. The germline CDR1 and CDR2 sequences are SGHRS and YFSETQ. The CDR3 DNA follows: TGCGCCAGCAGCTTGGGCGGGTTATCCTACAATGAGCAGTTCTTC. It yields the protein CASSLGGLSYNEQFF.

This clonotype was observed many times. V gene TRBV7-2 combines with J gene TRBJ2-2; possible D gene TRBD1, 5 bases. Germline V gives CDR1 SGHTA, CDR2 FQGNSA. V lost 1 base and J lost 7, with 10 bases in between. This CDR3 spans 14 amino acids. The CDR3 is CASSLGRADGELFF. CDR3 bases: TGTGCCAGCAGCTTAGGCAGGGCGGACGGGGAGCTGTTTTTT. Looking up the rest from reference TRBV7-2 and TRBJ2-2 gives the full variable domain: GAGVSQSPSNKVTEKGKDVELRCDPISGHTALYWYRQSLGQGLEFLIYFQGNSAPDKSGLPSDRFSAERTGGSVSTLTIQRTQQEDSAVYLCASSLGRADGELFFGEGSRLTVL.

There are a few counts of this clonotype. The V gene is TRBV19, the J gene TRBJ2-2; tentatively, D is TRBD2 (6 bases). CDR1 and CDR2 from the germline V gene are LNHDA and SQIVND (reference sequence). This CDR3 has 15 amino acids. V was cut by 5 bases and J by 2 bases, with 12 bases left in between. The CDR3 DNA reads as TGTGCCAGTAGTCATTCCGGGAGCAACACCGGGGAGCTGTTTTTT. The encoded protein is CASSHSGSNTGELFF.

The sample holds many counts of this clonotype. The J gene is TRBJ2-7, the V gene TRBV7-8; D perhaps matches TRBD1 (7 bases). CDR3 size: 14 residues. Trimming took 5 bases from V and 0 from J, leaving 11 bases between them. The germline V gene encodes CDR1 SGHVS and CDR2 FQNEAQ. CDR3 residues: CASSRGTDSYEQYF. DNA of the CDR3: TGTGCCAGCAGCCGGGGGACAGACTCCTACGAGCAGTACTTC.

Relative to its sample, this clonotype is medium-sized. The genes are TRBV25-1 and TRBJ2-1; D is unclear. Germline CDR1 and CDR2: MGHDK and SYGVNS. V shed 2 bases and J shed 0 bases, with 5 bases lying between them. The CDR3 is 14 amino acids. CDR3 region: CASSEESSYNEQFF. The DNA of the CDR3 is TGTGCCAGCAGTGAAGAAAGCTCCTACAATGAGCAGTTCTTC.

This clonotype has at least ten counts. The chain combines TRBV20-1 with TRBJ1-2; D is unclear. The CDR3 totals 12 residues. The germline V and J ends were trimmed by 1 base and 8 bases, with 11 bases remaining between them. The germline V gene encodes CDR1 DFQATT and CDR2 SNEGSKA (reference sequence). The CDR3 spells CSARVPGGGYTF. CDR3 coding DNA: TGCAGTGCTAGAGTCCCAGGTGGAGGCTACACCTTC.

This clonotype was picked up many times. The chain employs TRBV20-1 and TRBJ2-5; 7 bases agree with TRBD1. V shed 4 bases and J 4 bases; nucleotides not matched to a gene: 9. The CDR3 totals 14 residues. CDR1 is DFQATT and CDR2 is SNEGSKA in the germline V gene (reference sequence). CDR3 nucleotides: TGCAGTGCTATCGAAAGATCAGGGGGAGAGACCCAGTACTTC. This gives the protein CSAIERSGGETQYF.

This clonotype has at least ten counts. This chain connects TRBV4-2 to TRBJ2-3; 16 bases map to TRBD2. Germline loops: CDR1 LGHNA, CDR2 YNFKEQ. The CDR3 runs to 19 residues. V shed 4 bases and J 3 bases; nucleotides not matched to a gene: 10. The CDR3 loop reads CASSPLSGLAGGQTDTQYF. In nucleotides, the CDR3 is TGTGCCAGCAGCCCCCTCTCGGGACTAGCGGGGGGGCAGACAGATACGCAGTATTTT.

This clonotype was picked up many times. The V and J genes are TRBV7-2 and TRBJ1-4; D may be TRBD1 (6 bases). V was cut by 1 base and J by 4 bases, with 13 bases left in between. In germline, CDR1 is SGHTA, CDR2 FQGNSA. CDR3 length: 16 amino acids. The CDR3 reads CASSLVGQSFNEKLFF. DNA of the CDR3: TGTGCCAGCAGCTTAGTCGGACAGTCCTTTAATGAAAAACTGTTTTTT.

The table lists this clonotype with many counts. The genes are TRBV12-3 or TRBV12-4 and TRBJ2-1, with D perhaps matching TRBD2 (12 bases). The CDR3 extends over 18 amino acids. The V end was cut by 5 bases, the J end by 9 bases, with 29 bases between. CDR3 in amino acids: CASSAGTGGLAGFGEQFF. DNA for the CDR3: TGTGCCAGCAGTGCCGGGACAGGGGGACTAGCGGGTTTTGGTGAGCAGTTCTTC.

This clonotype was detected ten times or more. The V call is TRBV7-2, the J call TRBJ2-1; maybe TRBD1 (6 bases). CDR1 SGHTA and CDR2 FQGNSA come from the germline V gene. This CDR3 comprises 14 residues. Trimming shortened V by 3 bases and J by 10 bases, and 16 bases separated the two germline ends. The CDR3 reads CASSFGNRVEEQFF. The CDR3 DNA sequence: TGTGCCAGCAGCTTTGGGAACAGGGTTGAGGAGCAGTTCTTC.

As regards this clonotype: One base away lies a much larger clone, so this may be a sequencing read error. V is TRBV7-9 and J is TRBJ2-2; 11 positions agree with TRBD2. The CDR3 is made up of 15 amino acids. Germline-derived CDR1 and CDR2 are SEHNR and FQNEAQ (reference sequence). The CDR3, as DNA: TGTGCCAGCAGCTTGACTAGCGGGAACACCGTGGAGCTGTTTTTT. Residues: CASSLTSGNTVELFF.

There are many counts of this clonotype. This chain joins TRBV6-2 or TRBV6-3 and TRBJ2-3; D might be TRBD2 (6 bases). CDR3 length equals 14 residues. V was shortened by 5 bases and J by 9 bases, with 18 bases between the two germline ends. CDR1 is MNHEY, CDR2 SVGEGT, per germline. The CDR3 here is CASSGNQLAPTQYF. The DNA of the CDR3 is TGTGCCAGCAGTGGCAACCAACTAGCTCCGACGCAGTATTTT.

This clonotype was observed many times. This chain joins TRBV7-6 and TRBJ1-4; 9 bases match TRBD1. CDR1 is SGHVS, CDR2 FNYEAQ, per germline. With 4 bases clipped from V and 4 bases from J, the junction kept 4 bases outside the gene matches. The CDR3 has 15 residues. CDR3 in amino acids: CASSSGTGINEKLFF. The CDR3, as DNA: TGTGCCAGCAGCTCCGGGACAGGGATTAATGAAAAACTGTTTTTT. Based on the CDR3 plus reference TRBV7-6 and TRBJ1-4, the full variable domain is GAGVSQSPRYKVTKRGQDVALRCDPISGHVSLYWYRQALGQGPEFLTYFNYEAQQDKSGLPNDRFSAERPEGSISTLTIQRTEQRDSAMYRCASSSGTGINEKLFFGSGTQLSVL.

This clonotype was detected many times. The genes are TRBV20-1 and TRBJ2-4, with D perhaps TRBD1 or TRBD2 (6 bases each). The V gene's germline CDR1 is DFQATT and CDR2 SNEGSKA (reference sequence). The germline V and J ends were trimmed by 5 bases and 7 bases, with 21 bases remaining between them. This CDR3 is 15 amino acids long. CDR3 nucleotide sequence: TGCAGTGCTGGGGGGCCAGGGCGAGAGGGGAACATTCAGTACTTC. Translation: CSAGGPGREGNIQYF.

This clonotype has a handful of counts. The chain is built from TRBV25-1 and TRBJ2-3; 8 bases agree with TRBD2. V was pared by 5 bases and J by 7 bases, with 14 bases of the junction left unmatched. The CDR3 runs to 16 residues. Germline V CDR1 and CDR2: MGHDK, SYGVNS. CDR3 protein: CASSPPGLDVGNTQYF. The CDR3 bases are TGTGCCAGCAGTCCGCCGGGACTAGATGTGGGGAATACGCAGTATTTT.

A remark on this clonotype: Since a much larger clone is just one base distant, this may be a read error. V is TRBV7-8 and J is TRBJ1-1; D unresolved. The CDR3 is 14 residues long. The ends were cut back, 8 bases at V and 9 bases at J, with 22 bases in the middle. CDR1 is SGHVS and CDR2 is FQNEAQ in the germline V gene. Written as DNA, the CDR3 is TGTGCCAGCGCACCCCCCCGGACCCGGTATAAAGCTTTCTTT. Residues: CASAPPRTRYKAFF.

By proportion, this clonotype is medium-sized. The J gene is TRBJ2-1, the V gene TRBV28; no firm D call. Trimming removed 3 bases at V and 8 bases at J, with 8 bases between. Germline assignment: CDR1 MDHEN and CDR2 SYDVKM. The CDR3 has 12 residues. CDR3 protein: CASSLDRDEQFF. In DNA form, the CDR3 reads TGTGCCAGCAGTTTGGATAGGGATGAGCAGTTCTTC. Combining the CDR3 with reference TRBV28 and TRBJ2-1 gives the whole variable domain DVKVTQSSRYLVKRTGEKVFLECVQDMDHENMFWYRQDPGLGLRLIYFSYDVKMKEKGDIPEGYSVSREKKERFSLILESASTNQTSMYLCASSLDRDEQFFGPGTRLTVL.

This clonotype was counted ten times or more. V usage is TRBV5-1 and J usage is TRBJ2-3, with 8 bases aligning to TRBD2. The CDR3 has 16 amino acids. The germline V gene has CDR1 SGHRS and CDR2 YFSETQ. J lost 2 bases, V lost 0 bases, and 5 bases had no gene match. The CDR3 here is CASSLALAVNTDTQYF. The CDR3 nucleotides read TGCGCCAGCAGCTTGGCACTAGCGGTTAACACAGATACGCAGTATTTT.

Within the sample, this clonotype is medium-sized. V is TRBV11-2 and J is TRBJ2-5, with TRBD1 matching 11 bases. The junction had 2 bases not matched to a gene; V was cut back by 6 bases and J by 5 bases. Germline values: CDR1 SGHAT, CDR2 FQNNGV. The CDR3 is made up of 13 amino acids. The CDR3 DNA sequence: TGTGCCAGCAGGGACAGGGGGCTGGAGACCCAGTACTTC. Translating gives CASRDRGLETQYF.

This clonotype showed up just once. One base away lies a much larger clone, so this may be a sequencing read error. The chain uses TRBV7-2 and TRBJ1-4; no clear D. Trimming removed 7 bases from V and 6 bases from J, with 18 bases in between. The CDR3 spans 15 residues. CDR1 is SGHTA and CDR2 is FQGNSA in the germline V gene. The CDR3 loop is CASILGQVGYEKLFF. The CDR3 DNA reads as TGTGCCAGCATCCTAGGCCAGGTTGGCTATGAAAAACTGTTTTTT.

This clonotype was counted many times. V gene TRBV20-1 combines with J gene TRBJ2-1; D is undetermined. Germline CDR1 is DFQATT and CDR2 is SNEGSKA (reference sequence). The CDR3 is made up of 14 amino acids. V gave up 4 bases and J gave up 0 bases, with 10 bases separating them. CDR3 sequence reads: CSATRTNSYNEQFF. DNA for the CDR3: TGCAGTGCTACGCGGACCAACTCCTACAATGAGCAGTTCTTC.

This clonotype is labeled large. V gene TRBV6-2 or TRBV6-3 combines with J gene TRBJ2-2, with D possibly matching TRBD2 (5 bases). CDR3 length: 15 amino acids. Germline V lookup: CDR1 MNHEY, CDR2 SVGEGT. With 6 bases removed from V and 6 bases from J, the gap between germline ends came to 17 bases. This chain's CDR3 is CASRIRGNYAGELFF. Here the CDR3 DNA reads TGTGCCAGCAGGATAAGAGGGAACTATGCCGGGGAGCTGTTTTTT.